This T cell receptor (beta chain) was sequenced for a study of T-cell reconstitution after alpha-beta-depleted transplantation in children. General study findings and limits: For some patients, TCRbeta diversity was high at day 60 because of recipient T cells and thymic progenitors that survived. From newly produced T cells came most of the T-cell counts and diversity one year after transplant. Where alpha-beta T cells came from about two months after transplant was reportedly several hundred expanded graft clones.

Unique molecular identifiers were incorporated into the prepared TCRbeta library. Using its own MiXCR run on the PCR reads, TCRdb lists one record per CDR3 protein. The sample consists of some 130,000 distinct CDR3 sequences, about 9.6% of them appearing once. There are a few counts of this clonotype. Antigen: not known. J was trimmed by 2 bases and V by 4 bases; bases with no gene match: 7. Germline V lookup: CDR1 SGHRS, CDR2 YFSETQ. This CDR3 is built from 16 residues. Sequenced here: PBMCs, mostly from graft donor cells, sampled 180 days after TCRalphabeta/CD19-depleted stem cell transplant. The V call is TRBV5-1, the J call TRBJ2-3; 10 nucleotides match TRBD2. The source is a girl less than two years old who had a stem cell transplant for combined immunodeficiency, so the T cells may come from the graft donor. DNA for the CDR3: TGCGCCAGCAGCAGGGTACTAGCGGGGTACACAGATACGCAGTATTTT. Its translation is CASSRVLAGYTDTQYF. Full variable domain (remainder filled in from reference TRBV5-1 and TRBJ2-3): KAGVTQTPRYLIKTRGQQVTLSCSPISGHRSVSWYQQTPGQGLQFLFEYFSETQRNKGNFPGRFSGRQFSNSRSEMNVSTLELGDSALYLCASSRVLAGYTDTQYFGPGTRLTVL.